This note documents a single TCR beta chain sequence. V lost 2 bases and J 3 bases, leaving 8 bases between the germline ends. CDR1 and CDR2 from the germline V gene are SGDLS and YYNGEE. There are 13 residues in the CDR3. The data derive from a study of blood T cell repertoires in COVID-19. Across the whole study: Spain, Italy and the United States supplied samples that represented acute and convalescent COVID-19. From T cells, B-cell-depleted T cells, or PBMCs came the material, which was cDNA or gDNA.

In the original workflow: Amplification from reference gene primers served as the basis for estimated nucleated cell counts. The repertoire was sequenced with immunoSEQ multiplex PCR; TCRdb's copy has only in-frame clones and lacks some. Clonal size and the V and J genes are those of that table, whereas D and trimming came from the DNA. The data show 100,000 to 120,000 clones, with 55% to 75% seen just once and less than 2% held by the top ten. The receptor was isolated from a woman in her 40s with acute or convalescent COVID-19. Sample: peripheral blood. This chain connects TRBV9 to TRBJ1-1; D is unclear. CDR3 amino acids: CASSVLQDTEAFF. The DNA for the CDR3 is TGTGCCAGCAGCGTTCTGCAGGACACTGAAGCTTTCTTT.